These 4 T cell receptor beta chains were all obtained from the same sample, sequenced in a study of T cell responses to AZD1222 COVID-19 vaccine. Some clones are missing from TCRdb's copy, which holds only in-frame ones; the method was immunoSEQ multiplex PCR. The repertoire has some 130,000 clones, just over 90% of them found once; the top ten carry about 7%. This material consisted of peripheral blood, taken on day 0 of AZD1222 vaccination. The receptor set was obtained from an adult in good health.

The rearrangement joins TRBV28 to TRBJ2-1, with D possibly being TRBD1 or TRBD2 (5 bases each). Per the germline V gene, CDR1 is MDHEN and CDR2 is SYDVKM. This CDR3 spans 17 amino acids. V lost 4 bases and J lost 0, with 16 bases in between. The CDR3 DNA reads as TGTGCCAGCAGTTCCCCTGGGACGCCTAGCTCCTACAATGAGCAGTTCTTC. It encodes CASSSPGTPSSYNEQFF.

The sample holds one count of this clone. The rearrangement links TRBV27 to TRBJ2-3; 12 bases line up with TRBD2. CDR1 MNHEY and CDR2 SMNVEV come from the germline V gene (reference sequence). Trimming at V came to 2 bases and at J to 9 bases, leaving 9 bases not matched to a gene. The CDR3 is 16 amino acids. In nucleotides, the CDR3 is TGTGCCAGCAGTTTAGGGCTAGCGGGGGGGGTGGGCACGCAGTATTTT. Translated: CASSLGLAGGVGTQYF.

V gene TRBV24-1 combines with J gene TRBJ1-2, with TRBD1 identical over 11 bases. CDR1 and CDR2 from the germline V gene are KGHDR and SFDVKD. The CDR3 contains 16 residues. J gave up 3 bases and V 4 bases, and 6 bases lay outside the gene matches. The CDR3 loop is CATSDSGTGGYYGYTF. CDR3 sequence (DNA): TGTGCCACCAGTGACTCCGGGACAGGGGGGTACTATGGCTACACCTTC.

This chain joins TRBV7-2 and TRBJ1-2; D is undetermined. This CDR3 has 14 amino acids. CDR1 is SGHTA and CDR2 is FQGNSA in the germline V gene. Trimming took off 5 bases at V and 6 bases at J, with 16 bases between the two ends. DNA of the CDR3: TGTGCCAGCAGCCAAGGAGGTGGTGGGAATGGCTACACCTTC. Amino acids: CASSQGGGGNGYTF.